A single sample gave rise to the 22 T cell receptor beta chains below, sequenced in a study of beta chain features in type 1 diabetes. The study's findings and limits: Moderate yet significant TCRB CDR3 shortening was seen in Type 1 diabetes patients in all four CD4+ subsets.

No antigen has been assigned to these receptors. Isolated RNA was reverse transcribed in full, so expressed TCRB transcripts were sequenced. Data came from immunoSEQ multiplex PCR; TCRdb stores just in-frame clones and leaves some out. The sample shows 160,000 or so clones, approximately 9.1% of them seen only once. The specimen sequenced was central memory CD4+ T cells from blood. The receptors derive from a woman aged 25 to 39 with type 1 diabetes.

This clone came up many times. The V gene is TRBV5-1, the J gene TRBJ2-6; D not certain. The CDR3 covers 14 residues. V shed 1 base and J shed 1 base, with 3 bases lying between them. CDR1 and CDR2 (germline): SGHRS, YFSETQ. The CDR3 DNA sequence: TGCGCCAGCAGCTTGCGGTCTGGGGCCAACGTCCTGACTTTC. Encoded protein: CASSLRSGANVLTF.

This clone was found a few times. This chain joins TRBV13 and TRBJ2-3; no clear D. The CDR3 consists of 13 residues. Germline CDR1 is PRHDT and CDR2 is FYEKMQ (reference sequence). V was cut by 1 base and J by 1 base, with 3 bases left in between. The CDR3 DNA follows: TGTGCCAGCAGCTTAGCCGGCACAGATACGCAGTATTTT. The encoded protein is CASSLAGTDTQYF.

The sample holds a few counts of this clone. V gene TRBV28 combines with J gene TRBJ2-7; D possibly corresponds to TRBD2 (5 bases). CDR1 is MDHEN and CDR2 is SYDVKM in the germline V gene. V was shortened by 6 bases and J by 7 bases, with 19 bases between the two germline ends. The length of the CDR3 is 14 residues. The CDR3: CASSHPVGEQEQYF. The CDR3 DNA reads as TGTGCCAGCAGCCACCCCGTCGGGGAGCAGGAGCAGTACTTC.

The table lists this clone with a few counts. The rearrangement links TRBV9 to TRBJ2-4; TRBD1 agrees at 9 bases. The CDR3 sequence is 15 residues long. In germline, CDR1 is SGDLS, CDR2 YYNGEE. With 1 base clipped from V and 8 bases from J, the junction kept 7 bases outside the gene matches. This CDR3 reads CASSVSGDRDYIQYF. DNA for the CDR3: TGTGCCAGCAGCGTATCTGGGGACAGGGATTACATTCAGTACTTC. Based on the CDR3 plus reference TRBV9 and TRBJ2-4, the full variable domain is DSGVTQTPKHLITATGQRVTLRCSPRSGDLSVYWYQQSLDQGLQFLIQYYNGEERAKGNILERFSAQQFPDLHSELNLSSLELGDSALYFCASSVSGDRDYIQYFGAGTRLSVL.

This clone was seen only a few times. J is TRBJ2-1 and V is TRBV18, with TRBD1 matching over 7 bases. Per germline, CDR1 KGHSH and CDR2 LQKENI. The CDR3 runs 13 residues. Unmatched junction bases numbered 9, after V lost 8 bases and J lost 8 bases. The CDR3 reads CASALTGRYEQFF. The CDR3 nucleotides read TGTGCCAGCGCCCTGACAGGGCGGTATGAGCAGTTCTTC. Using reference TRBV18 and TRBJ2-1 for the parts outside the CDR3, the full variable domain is NAGVMQNPRHLVRRRGQEARLRCSPMKGHSHVYWYRQLPEEGLKFMVYLQKENIIDESGMPKERFSAEFPKEGPSILRIQQVVRGDSAAYFCASALTGRYEQFFGPGTRLTVL.

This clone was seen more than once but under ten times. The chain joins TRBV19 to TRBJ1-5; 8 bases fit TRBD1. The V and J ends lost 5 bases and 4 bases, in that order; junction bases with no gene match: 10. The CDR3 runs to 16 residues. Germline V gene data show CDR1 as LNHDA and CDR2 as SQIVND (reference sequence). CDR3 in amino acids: CASSPLSDRGNQPQHF. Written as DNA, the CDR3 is TGTGCCAGTAGTCCCCTCTCCGACAGGGGAAATCAGCCCCAGCATTTT. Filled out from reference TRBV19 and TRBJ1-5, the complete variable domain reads DGGITQSPKYLFRKEGQNVTLSCEQNLNHDAMYWYRQDPGQGLRLIYYSQIVNDFQKGDIAEGYSVSREKKESFPLTVTSAQKNPTAFYLCASSPLSDRGNQPQHFGDGTRLSIL.

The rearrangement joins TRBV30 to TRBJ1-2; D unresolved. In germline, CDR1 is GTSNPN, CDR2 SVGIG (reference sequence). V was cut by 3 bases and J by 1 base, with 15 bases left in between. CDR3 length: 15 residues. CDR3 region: CAWSPGRTLNYGYTF. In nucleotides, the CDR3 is TGTGCCTGGAGCCCAGGACGGACTCTTAACTATGGCTACACCTTC.

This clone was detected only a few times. The CDR3 DNA reads as TGTGCCAGCCACACCACCCAGGGTGAAGCTTTCTTT. It is translated as CASHTTQGEAFF. The chain couples TRBV6-5 to TRBJ1-1, with D tentatively TRBD1 (5 bases). Trimming left V 8 bases short and J 7 bases short, with 14 bases between. The length of the CDR3 is 12 residues. CDR1 MNHEY and CDR2 SVGAGI come from the germline V gene.

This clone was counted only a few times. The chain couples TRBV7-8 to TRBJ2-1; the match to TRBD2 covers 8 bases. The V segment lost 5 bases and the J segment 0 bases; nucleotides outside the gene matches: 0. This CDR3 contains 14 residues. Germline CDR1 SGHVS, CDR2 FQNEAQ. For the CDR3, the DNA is TGTGCCAGCAGCACTAGCGGCTCCTACAATGAGCAGTTCTTC. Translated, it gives CASSTSGSYNEQFF.

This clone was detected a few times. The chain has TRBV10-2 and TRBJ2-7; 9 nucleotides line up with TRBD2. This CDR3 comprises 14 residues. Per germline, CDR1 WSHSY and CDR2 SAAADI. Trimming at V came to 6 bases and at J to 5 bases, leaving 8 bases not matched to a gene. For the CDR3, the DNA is TGCGCCAGCAGCATTAGCGGGAGCGTCGACGAGCAGTACTTC. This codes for CASSISGSVDEQYF.

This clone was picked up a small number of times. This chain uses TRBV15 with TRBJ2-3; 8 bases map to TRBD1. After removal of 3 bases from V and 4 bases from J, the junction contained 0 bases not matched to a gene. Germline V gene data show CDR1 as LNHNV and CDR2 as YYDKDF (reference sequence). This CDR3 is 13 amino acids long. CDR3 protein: CATSRGQADTQYF. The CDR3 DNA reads TGTGCCACCAGCAGGGGACAGGCAGATACGCAGTATTTT.

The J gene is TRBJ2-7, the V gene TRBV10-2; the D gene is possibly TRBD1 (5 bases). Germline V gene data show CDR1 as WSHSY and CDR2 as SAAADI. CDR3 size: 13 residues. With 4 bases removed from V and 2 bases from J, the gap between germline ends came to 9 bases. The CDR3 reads CASSGAGPYEQYF. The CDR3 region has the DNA TGCGCCAGCAGTGGGGCAGGGCCCTACGAGCAGTACTTC.

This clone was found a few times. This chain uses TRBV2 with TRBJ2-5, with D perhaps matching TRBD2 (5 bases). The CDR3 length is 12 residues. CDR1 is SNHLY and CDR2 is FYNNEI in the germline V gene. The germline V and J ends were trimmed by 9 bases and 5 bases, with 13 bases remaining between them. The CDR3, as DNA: TGTGCCAGAAGGACGGGATGGGAGACCCAGTACTTC. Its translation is CARRTGWETQYF.

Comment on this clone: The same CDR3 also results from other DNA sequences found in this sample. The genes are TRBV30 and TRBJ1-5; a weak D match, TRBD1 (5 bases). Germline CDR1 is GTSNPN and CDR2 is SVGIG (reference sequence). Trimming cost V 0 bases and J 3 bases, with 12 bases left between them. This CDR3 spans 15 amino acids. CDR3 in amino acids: CAWSVPGSDNQPQHF. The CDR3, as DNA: TGTGCCTGGAGTGTACCAGGGTCCGACAATCAGCCCCAGCATTTT.

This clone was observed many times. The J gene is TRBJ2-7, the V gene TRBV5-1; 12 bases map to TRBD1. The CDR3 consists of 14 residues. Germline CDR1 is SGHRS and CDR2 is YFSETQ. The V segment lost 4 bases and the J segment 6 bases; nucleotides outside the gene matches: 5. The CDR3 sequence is CASSTGTGGLEQYF. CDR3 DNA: TGCGCCAGCAGCACCGGGACAGGGGGCCTCGAGCAGTACTTC.

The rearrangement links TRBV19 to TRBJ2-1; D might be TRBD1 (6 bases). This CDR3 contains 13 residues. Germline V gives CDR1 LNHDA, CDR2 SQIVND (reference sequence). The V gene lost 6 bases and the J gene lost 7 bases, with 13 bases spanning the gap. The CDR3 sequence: CASRDRRQNEQFF. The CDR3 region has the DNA TGTGCCAGTAGGGACAGACGACAAAATGAGCAGTTCTTC.

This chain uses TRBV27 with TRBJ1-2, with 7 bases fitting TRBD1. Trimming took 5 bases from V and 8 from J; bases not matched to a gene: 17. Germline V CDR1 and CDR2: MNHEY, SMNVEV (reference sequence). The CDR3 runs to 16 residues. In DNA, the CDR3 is TGTGCCAGCAGTCTCTACCCCCGGGCAGGGGGTGAGGGCTACACCTTC. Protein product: CASSLYPRAGGEGYTF.

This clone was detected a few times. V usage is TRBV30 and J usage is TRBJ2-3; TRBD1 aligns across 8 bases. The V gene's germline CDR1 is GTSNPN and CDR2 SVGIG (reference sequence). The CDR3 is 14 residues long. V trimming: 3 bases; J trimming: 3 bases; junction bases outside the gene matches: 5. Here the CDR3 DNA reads TGTGCCTGGAGCAGGGGGCATACTACAGATACGCAGTATTTT. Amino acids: CAWSRGHTTDTQYF.

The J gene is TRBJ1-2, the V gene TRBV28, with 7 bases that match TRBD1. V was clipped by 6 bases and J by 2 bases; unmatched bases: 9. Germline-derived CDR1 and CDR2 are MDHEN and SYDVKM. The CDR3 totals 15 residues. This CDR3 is CASSRQGGGNYGYTF. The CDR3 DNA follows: TGTGCCAGCAGCCGACAGGGAGGCGGAAACTATGGCTACACCTTC.

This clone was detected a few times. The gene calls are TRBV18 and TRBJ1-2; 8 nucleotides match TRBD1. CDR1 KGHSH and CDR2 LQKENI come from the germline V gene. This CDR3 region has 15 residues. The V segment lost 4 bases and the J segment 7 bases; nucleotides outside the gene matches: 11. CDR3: CASSLTGDRGGGYTF. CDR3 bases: TGTGCCAGCTCACTAACCGGTGACAGGGGTGGTGGCTACACCTTC. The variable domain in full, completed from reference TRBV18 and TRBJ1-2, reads NAGVMQNPRHLVRRRGQEARLRCSPMKGHSHVYWYRQLPEEGLKFMVYLQKENIIDESGMPKERFSAEFPKEGPSILRIQQVVRGDSAAYFCASSLTGDRGGGYTFGSGTRLTVV.

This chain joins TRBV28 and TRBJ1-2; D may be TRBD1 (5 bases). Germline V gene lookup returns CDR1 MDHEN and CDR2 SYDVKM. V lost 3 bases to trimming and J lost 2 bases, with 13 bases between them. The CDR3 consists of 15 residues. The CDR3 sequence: CASSFGGDGNYGYTF. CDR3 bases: TGTGCCAGCAGTTTCGGGGGAGACGGGAACTATGGCTACACCTTC.

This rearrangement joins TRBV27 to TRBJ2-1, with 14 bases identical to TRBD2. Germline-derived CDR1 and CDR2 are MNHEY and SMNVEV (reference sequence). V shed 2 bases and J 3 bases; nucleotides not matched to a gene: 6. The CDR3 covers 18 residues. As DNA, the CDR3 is TGTGCCAGCAGTTTAGGGACTAGCGGGAGCCTCTACTACAATGAGCAGTTCTTC. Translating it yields CASSLGTSGSLYYNEQFF.